The clone carrying this TCR beta chain was counted many times. The antigen is unknown. Germline V gene sequence: CDR1 ENHRY, CDR2 SYGVKD. V was trimmed by 4 bases and J by 6 bases, leaving 10 bases between them. The CDR3 totals 12 residues. This entry comes from a study of CD8 T cells in ankylosing spondylitis. Molecular-barcoded quantitative 5'-RACE produced these TCR beta libraries. TCRdb redid the calling of the 5' RACE reads with MiXCR, one entry per CDR3 protein. The sample consists of hundreds of thousands of distinct CDR3 sequences, about 12% of them appearing once. Study-level results: Some motif variants had been reported before (in reactive arthritis synovial fluid and blood). Characteristic, it appeared, of ankylosing spondylitis blood was a TCR beta motif of seven or eight highly homologous variants.

The rearrangement joins TRBV10-3 to TRBJ2-7, with a possible D match to TRBD1 (6 bases). Sequencing used blood, either unsorted or a sorted T cell fraction (not recorded which). The receptor was derived from a male donor with ankylosing spondylitis. CDR3 nucleotides: TGTGCCATCAGTGTAGCAGGGGTCGAGCAGTACTTC. Encoded protein: CAISVAGVEQYF.